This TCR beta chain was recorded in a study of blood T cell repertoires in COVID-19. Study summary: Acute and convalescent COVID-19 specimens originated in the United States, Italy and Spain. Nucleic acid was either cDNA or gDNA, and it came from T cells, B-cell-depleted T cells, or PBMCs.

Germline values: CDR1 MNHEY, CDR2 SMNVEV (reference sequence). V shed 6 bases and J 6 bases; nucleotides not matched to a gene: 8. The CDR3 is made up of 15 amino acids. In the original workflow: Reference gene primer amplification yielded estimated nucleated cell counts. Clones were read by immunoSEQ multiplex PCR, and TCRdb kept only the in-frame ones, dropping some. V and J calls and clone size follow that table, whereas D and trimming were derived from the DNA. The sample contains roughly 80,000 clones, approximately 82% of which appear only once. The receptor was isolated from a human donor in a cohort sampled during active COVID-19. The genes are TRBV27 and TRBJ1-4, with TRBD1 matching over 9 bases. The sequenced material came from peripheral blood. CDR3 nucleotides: TGTGCCAGCAGCCTCGACAGGGGGGCCTATGAAAAACTGTTTTTT. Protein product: CASSLDRGAYEKLFF. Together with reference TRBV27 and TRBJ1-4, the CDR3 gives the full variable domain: EAQVTQNPRYLITVTGKKLTVTCSQNMNHEYMSWYRQDPGLGLRQIYYSMNVEVTDKGDVPEGYKVSRKEKRNFPLILESPSPNQTSLYFCASSLDRGAYEKLFFGSGTQLSVL.